Listed below are T cell receptor beta chains from one sample, sequenced in a study of technical replicates of blood from a few donors. Sequencing used immunoSEQ multiplex PCR; TCRdb keeps in-frame clones, though not all of them. This sample has some 62,000 clones; around 87% occur once, and the top ten carry around 4.9%. The sequenced sample was PBMCs. The receptors derive from a human donor in good health. Some clones in this sample may be carry-over from other donors' samples. The CDR3 runs from the conserved cysteine through the conserved F or W.

V gene: TRBV7-6
J gene: TRBJ2-3
CDR3 protein: CASSQSGGTDTQYF

V gene: TRBV5-6
J gene: TRBJ2-7
CDR3 protein: CASSPQRANHEQYF

V gene: TRBV14
J gene: TRBJ1-5
CDR3 protein: CASSKDRDQPQHF

V gene: TRBV7-3
J gene: TRBJ2-7
CDR3 protein: CASSLNSGGWYEQYF

V gene: TRBV4-3
J gene: TRBJ2-6
CDR3 protein: CASSQDRGGASGANVLTF

V gene: TRBV25-1
J gene: TRBJ1-1
CDR3 protein: CASSDRGGNTEAFF

V gene: TRBV7-9
J gene: TRBJ2-1
CDR3 protein: CASSLGGTGSYNEQFF

V gene: TRBV27
J gene: TRBJ2-1
CDR3 protein: CASRERWDEQFF

V gene: TRBV10-3
J gene: TRBJ1-1
CDR3 protein: CAISDLRQRGGTEAFF

V gene: TRBV7-9
J gene: TRBJ1-4
CDR3 protein: CASSPSLHRVDNEKLFF

V gene: TRBV4-1
J gene: TRBJ1-1
CDR3 protein: CASSSEVLTGGRRTEAFF

V gene: TRBV9
J gene: TRBJ2-1
CDR3 protein: CASSVSGLSYNEQFF

V gene: TRBV6-5
J gene: TRBJ2-2
CDR3 protein: CASSYSTGATGELFF

V gene: TRBV6-5
J gene: TRBJ2-7
CDR3 protein: CASSRASGSYEQYF

V gene: TRBV5-4
J gene: TRBJ1-1
CDR3 protein: CASSPKRQGVNTEAFF

V gene: TRBV27
J gene: TRBJ1-2
CDR3 protein: CASSLWGQGVYGYTF